A single sample gave rise to the 24 T cell receptor beta chains below, sequenced in a study of CD8 T cells in ankylosing spondylitis. For these receptors, no antigen is known. TCRdb reanalysed the 5' RACE reads using MiXCR and keeps one entry per CDR3 protein. The sample yields 500,000 to 550,000 distinct CDR3 sequences, approximately 12% seen once. Study conclusions and caveats: Ankylosing spondylitis blood appeared to be characterized by a TCR beta motif of eight or nine highly homologous variants.

Sequencing input: blood, either unsorted or a sorted T cell fraction (not recorded which). The receptors come from a male donor with ankylosing spondylitis.

This clonotype was counted a few times. This chain joins TRBV7-9 and TRBJ2-1; D uncertain. The CDR3 spans 12 residues. The germline gives CDR1 SEHNR, CDR2 FQNEAQ (reference sequence). Trimming took 6 bases from V and 4 from J, leaving 7 bases between them. In nucleotides, the CDR3 is TGTGCCAGCAGTCGAGAGTACAATGAGCAGTTCTTC. The encoded protein is CASSREYNEQFF.

This clonotype showed up just a few times. This chain links TRBV10-2 with TRBJ2-5; the D gene is possibly TRBD1 (6 bases). The CDR3 sequence is 14 residues long. Germline V gene sequence: CDR1 WSHSY, CDR2 SAAADI. The V end was cut by 4 bases, the J end by 2 bases, with 11 bases between. This chain's CDR3 is CASSVRTVQETQYF. The CDR3 nucleotides read TGCGCCAGCAGTGTTAGGACAGTTCAAGAGACCCAGTACTTC.

The sample holds a few counts of this clonotype. This chain joins TRBV5-1 and TRBJ1-2; D possibly corresponds to TRBD1 (5 bases). Per the germline V gene, CDR1 is SGHRS and CDR2 is YFSETQ. V lost 0 bases and J 0 bases, leaving 12 bases between the germline ends. The CDR3 contains 16 residues. The CDR3: CASSLVPGRTNYGYTF. In nucleotides, the CDR3 is TGCGCCAGCAGCTTGGTCCCAGGGCGGACTAACTATGGCTACACCTTC.

This clonotype showed up just a few times. The rearrangement links TRBV7-9 to TRBJ1-4; no firm D call. The CDR3 is 14 amino acids. The V end lost 7 bases, the J end lost 5 bases, and 14 bases lay between the germline ends. Per germline, CDR1 SEHNR and CDR2 FQNEAQ (reference sequence). The CDR3 spells CASIQGSGNEKLFF. In nucleotides, the CDR3 is TGTGCCAGCATCCAAGGATCCGGGAATGAAAAACTGTTTTTT.

This clonotype was seen more than once but under ten times. V usage is TRBV19 and J usage is TRBJ2-1; D remains ambiguous. The V and J ends lost 4 bases and 6 bases respectively, with 22 bases between them. The CDR3 is 17 residues long. Germline V CDR1 and CDR2: LNHDA, SQIVND (reference sequence). The CDR3 bases are TGTGCCAGTAGTACCAATCTTCTAGGGTTCGGGTCCAATGAGCAGTTCTTC. Its translation is CASSTNLLGFGSNEQFF. Full variable domain (outside the CDR3, taken from reference TRBV19 and TRBJ2-1): DGGITQSPKYLFRKEGQNVTLSCEQNLNHDAMYWYRQDPGQGLRLIYYSQIVNDFQKGDIAEGYSVSREKKESFPLTVTSAQKNPTAFYLCASSTNLLGFGSNEQFFGPGTRLTVL.

The chain links TRBV29-1 to TRBJ2-7; TRBD1 or TRBD2 may be the D gene (6 bases each). Per the germline V gene, CDR1 is SQVTM and CDR2 is ANQGSEA. V shed 6 bases and J shed 3 bases, with 15 bases lying between them. This CDR3 comprises 13 residues. As DNA, the CDR3 is TGCAGCGTCTCGGGGGCCTTGCACTACGAGCAGTACTTC. It yields the protein CSVSGALHYEQYF.

This clonotype was found a few times. This chain joins TRBV20-1 and TRBJ2-3, with 8 bases that match TRBD2. The CDR3 has 15 amino acids. Per the germline V gene, CDR1 is DFQATT and CDR2 is SNEGSKA (reference sequence). J gave up 0 bases and V 5 bases, and 7 bases lay outside the gene matches. This CDR3 is CSAQPAGASTDTQYF. The CDR3 DNA reads as TGCAGTGCTCAGCCAGCGGGAGCTAGCACAGATACGCAGTATTTT.

This clonotype appeared a few times. This chain connects TRBV27 to TRBJ2-1; D not resolved. V lost 2 bases and J lost 4, with 12 bases in between. Looked up from germline, CDR1 is MNHEY and CDR2 is SMNVEV (reference sequence). This CDR3 contains 15 residues. Here the CDR3 DNA reads TGTGCCAGCAGTTTAACTCGGACGGCTTACAATGAGCAGTTCTTC. It translates to CASSLTRTAYNEQFF.

Concerning this clonotype: This may stem from a read error, because a much larger clone lies one nucleotide away. The chain combines TRBV5-1 with TRBJ2-5; possibly TRBD2 for D (5 bases). From germline, CDR1 is SGHRS and CDR2 YFSETQ. The length of the CDR3 is 14 residues. Here the CDR3 DNA reads TGCGGCAGCATGAGAAGCGGAAACCAAGAGACCCAGTACTTC. This codes for CGSMRSGNQETQYF.

This chain connects TRBV19 to TRBJ2-1; no clear D gene. There are 11 residues in the CDR3. Germline-derived CDR1 and CDR2 are LNHDA and SQIVND (reference sequence). V lost 8 bases, J lost 0 bases, and 2 bases lay in between. The CDR3 here is CASASYNEQFF. The DNA of the CDR3 is TGTGCCAGTGCCTCCTACAATGAGCAGTTCTTC.

This chain uses TRBV12-3 or TRBV12-4 with TRBJ2-7, with D perhaps matching TRBD2 (6 bases). V was clipped by 1 base and J by 3 bases, with 10 bases between them. This CDR3 region has 14 residues. CDR3 sequence (DNA): TGTGCCAGCAGTTTAGAGGGAGCGGGCTACGAGCAGTACGTC. This gives the protein CASSLEGAGYEQYV.

This chain connects TRBV5-5 to TRBJ2-3; 11 positions agree with TRBD2. CDR3 length: 15 amino acids. The J segment lost 2 bases and the V segment lost 4 bases, leaving 3 bases of the junction unmatched. Germline CDR1 is SGHKS and CDR2 is YYEKEE (reference sequence). The CDR3 region has the DNA TGTGCCAGCAGCGTGACTAGCGGGGCCACAGATACGCAGTATTTT. Protein sequence: CASSVTSGATDTQYF.

The chain employs TRBV11-2 and TRBJ2-5; TRBD2 is a possible D gene (7 bases). This CDR3 spans 16 amino acids. V lost 5 bases and J lost 1, with 17 bases in between. Germline lookup yields CDR1 SGHAT and CDR2 FQNNGV. The CDR3: CASSPTGGHPQETQYF. The CDR3 region has the DNA TGTGCCAGCAGCCCTACGGGGGGCCATCCCCAAGAGACCCAGTACTTC.

The chain carries TRBV3-1 and TRBJ2-1, with D perhaps TRBD1 or TRBD2 (6 bases each). Germline V gene data show CDR1 as LGHDT and CDR2 as YNNKEL (reference sequence). This CDR3 is 16 amino acids long. The ends were cut back, 4 bases at V and 4 bases at J, with 17 bases in the middle. The DNA of the CDR3 is TGTGCCAGCAGCCCTGACTGGGGGGCCGTTTACAATGAGCAGTTCTTC. It specifies CASSPDWGAVYNEQFF.

The J gene is TRBJ1-1, the V gene TRBV5-5; D unclear. Looked up from germline, CDR1 is SGHKS and CDR2 is YYEKEE (reference sequence). The length of the CDR3 is 15 residues. Trimming removed 1 base from V and 4 bases from J, with 14 bases in between. As DNA, the CDR3 is TGTGCCAGCAGCTTGATTGGGCAGACGTTCACTGAAGCTTTCTTT. Its protein product is CASSLIGQTFTEAFF. Supplemented by reference TRBV5-5 and TRBJ1-1, the full variable domain reads DAGVTQSPTHLIKTRGQQVTLRCSPISGHKSVSWYQQVLGQGPQFIFQYYEKEERGRGNFPDRFSARQFPNYSSELNVNALLLGDSALYLCASSLIGQTFTEAFFGQGTRLTVV.

This clonotype appeared a few times. The chain joins TRBV20-1 to TRBJ2-3, with D hard to call. Germline CDR1 and CDR2: DFQATT and SNEGSKA (reference sequence). V was cut by 0 bases and J by 2 bases, with 6 bases left in between. The CDR3 extends over 13 amino acids. The CDR3 sequence: CSARDHITDTQYF. CDR3 nucleotides: TGCAGTGCTAGAGATCACATCACAGATACGCAGTATTTT.

This clonotype was recorded a few times. The rearrangement joins TRBV10-3 to TRBJ1-2, with TRBD1 matching 9 bases. The V gene's germline CDR1 is ENHRY and CDR2 SYGVKD. The J segment lost 8 bases and the V segment lost 6 bases, leaving 16 bases of the junction unmatched. The CDR3 runs to 16 residues. The CDR3 sequence: CAISEPGTGRNMGYTF. The CDR3 nucleotides read TGTGCCATCAGCGAGCCCGGGACAGGGCGGAATATGGGCTACACCTTC.

The chain couples TRBV7-2 to TRBJ2-3; D might be TRBD2 (5 bases). CDR1 SGHTA and CDR2 FQGNSA come from the germline V gene. Deletions cut 5 bases from V and 6 bases from J, with 15 bases between. The CDR3 totals 14 residues. DNA of the CDR3: TGTGCCAGCAGCGCCCAATATGGGGAGGATACGCAGTATTTT. Translation gives CASSAQYGEDTQYF.

Ten or more counts support this clonotype. V gene TRBV3-1 combines with J gene TRBJ1-1; D might be TRBD1 (6 bases). CDR3 length: 14 residues. The germline V gene has CDR1 LGHDT and CDR2 YNNKEL (reference sequence). V lost 4 bases, J lost 2 bases, and 11 bases lay in between. In nucleotides, the CDR3 is TGTGCCAGCAGCCCTCAGACAGGAAACACTGAAGCTTTCTTT. Protein: CASSPQTGNTEAFF.

This clonotype was counted ten times or more. This chain links TRBV29-1 with TRBJ2-7, with a tentative D call TRBD1 (5 bases). V lost 4 bases and J lost 2, with 6 bases in between. The CDR3 has 11 amino acids. CDR1 is SQVTM and CDR2 is ANQGSEA in the germline V gene. The CDR3 spells CSVGQTYEQYF. The CDR3 DNA is TGCAGCGTTGGACAGACCTACGAGCAGTACTTC.

The chain combines TRBV12-3 or TRBV12-4 with TRBJ1-1; 7 bases match TRBD1. There are 14 residues in the CDR3. With 1 base clipped from V and 7 bases from J, the junction kept 6 bases outside the gene matches. Here the CDR3 DNA reads TGTGCCAGCAGTTTAGAGCAGGGGGGAAATGAAGCTTTCTTT. Encoded protein: CASSLEQGGNEAFF.

In this sample, this clonotype turned up many times. The V gene is TRBV7-9, the J gene TRBJ2-3; 9 bases fit TRBD1. The CDR3 extends over 15 amino acids. V shed 8 bases, J shed 6 bases, and the junction held 12 bases outside the gene matches. CDR1 is SEHNR and CDR2 is FQNEAQ in the germline V gene (reference sequence). CDR3 bases: TGTGCCAGCCACTCGAGGGGACAGGGTAGCGATACGCAGTATTTT. Its protein product is CASHSRGQGSDTQYF. The variable domain in full, completed from reference TRBV7-9 and TRBJ2-3, reads DTGVSQNPRHKITKRGQNVTFRCDPISEHNRLYWYRQTLGQGPEFLTYFQNEAQLEKSRLLSDRFSAERPKGSFSTLEIQRTEQGDSAMYLCASHSRGQGSDTQYFGPGTRLTVL.

There are many counts of this clonotype. The rearrangement uses TRBV12-3 or TRBV12-4 and TRBJ2-1, with TRBD1 as a possible D gene (5 bases). V lost 7 bases to trimming and J lost 9 bases, with 10 bases between them. CDR3 length: 11 amino acids. In nucleotides, the CDR3 is TGTGCCAGCACATCAGGGTTTGAGCAGTTCTTC. It yields the protein CASTSGFEQFF.

This chain links TRBV9 with TRBJ2-4, with D hard to call. The CDR3 consists of 16 residues. Germline CDR1 reads SGDLS; CDR2 reads YYNGEE. Trimming pared 0 bases from V and 8 bases from J, leaving 18 bases between. The CDR3 loop is CASSVGLETNGYIQYF. DNA of the CDR3: TGTGCCAGCAGCGTAGGCCTCGAGACAAACGGATACATTCAGTACTTC.